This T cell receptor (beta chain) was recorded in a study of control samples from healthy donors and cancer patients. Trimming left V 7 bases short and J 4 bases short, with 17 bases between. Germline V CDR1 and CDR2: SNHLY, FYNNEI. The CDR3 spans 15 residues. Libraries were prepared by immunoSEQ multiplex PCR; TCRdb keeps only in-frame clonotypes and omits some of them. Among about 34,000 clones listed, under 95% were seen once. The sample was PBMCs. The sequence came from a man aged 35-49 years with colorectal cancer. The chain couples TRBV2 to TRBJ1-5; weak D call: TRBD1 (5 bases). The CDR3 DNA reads TGTGCCAGCACAGGGTCAGGGCCACTAAATCAGCCCCAGCATTTT. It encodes CASTGSGPLNQPQHF.